This T cell receptor (beta chain) was recovered during a study of shared clonotypes between healthy human individuals. Study-level information: Per-donor plates numbered three CD4 naive, three CD4 memory, two CD8 naive and one CD8 memory. General study findings and limits: Naive CD4 clonotypes were shared across a handful of donors at roughly 5%.

This clone was recorded only once. Its antigen is unidentified. V was clipped by 1 base and J by 0 bases; unmatched bases: 2. CDR1 and CDR2 (germline): SGHTA, FQGNSA. The CDR3 contains 16 residues. Sorted-subset replicate PCRs used 200 ng DNA, some 33,000 T cell genomes. The method was immunoSEQ multiplex PCR; TCRdb's version includes in-frame clones alone and lacks a portion of them. The sample contains about a million clones, about 70% of which appear only once. Specimen: memory CD4+ T cells sorted from blood. Stated subset: CD45RA-negative fraction. The V call is TRBV7-2, the J call TRBJ2-7, with 11 bases that match TRBD2. The sequence was collected from a man aged 18 to 29 in good health. The CDR3 region is CASSLDGTSGSYEQYF. The DNA for the CDR3 is TGTGCCAGCAGCTTAGATGGGACTAGCGGCTCCTACGAGCAGTACTTC.